Here is one T cell receptor (beta chain) with its context. These data are taken from a study of blood T cell repertoires in COVID-19. Study-wide context: Both acute and convalescent COVID-19 samples were obtained from the United States, Italy and Spain.

Profiling relied on immunoSEQ multiplex PCR, and the TCRdb table lists in-frame clones only, not all of them. The sample has about 210,000 clones, roughly four fifths seen once. Germline V gene sequence: CDR1 LNHNV, CDR2 YYDKDF (reference sequence). Trimming removed 5 bases from V and 5 bases from J; junction bases left unmatched: 4. The CDR3 has 14 residues. The sequence was obtained from a woman in her 70s with COVID-19, enrolled during active disease. Sequencing was performed on peripheral blood. The rearrangement uses TRBV15 and TRBJ1-4; 8 bases map to TRBD1. This chain's CDR3 is CATSGRQGNEKLFF. CDR3 DNA: TGTGCCACCAGCGGACGACAGGGGAATGAAAAACTGTTTTTT.